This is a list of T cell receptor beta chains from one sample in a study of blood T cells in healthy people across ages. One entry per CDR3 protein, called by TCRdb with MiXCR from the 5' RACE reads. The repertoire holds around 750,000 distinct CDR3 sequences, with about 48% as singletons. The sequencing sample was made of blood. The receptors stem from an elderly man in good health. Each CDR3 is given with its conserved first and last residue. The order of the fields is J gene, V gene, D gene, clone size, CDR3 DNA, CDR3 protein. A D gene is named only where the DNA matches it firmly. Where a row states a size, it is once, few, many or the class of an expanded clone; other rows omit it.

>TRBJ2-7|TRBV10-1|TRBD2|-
TGCGCCAGCTCGGGCGGGAGCTCCTACAATGAGCAGTACTTC
CASSGGSSYNEQYF
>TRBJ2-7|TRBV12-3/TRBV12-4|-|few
TGTGCCAGCAGTTTGGCGCCCTGGTCCTACGAGCAGTACTTC
CASSLAPWSYEQYF
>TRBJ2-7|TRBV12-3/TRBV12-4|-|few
TGTGCCAGCAGTAGGTTCGACGGGAAGGGCGAGCAGTACTTC
CASSRFDGKGEQYF
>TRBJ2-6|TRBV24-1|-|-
TGTGCCACCAGTGAGATTCGGGGAGCTGGGGCCAACGTCCTGACTTTC
CATSEIRGAGANVLTF
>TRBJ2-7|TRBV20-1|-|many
TGCAGTGCCCCCAACGGGGTCCTCGAGCAGTACTTC
CSAPNGVLEQYF
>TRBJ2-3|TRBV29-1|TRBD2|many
TGCAGCGCTTCCGGGACTAGCGGTGCAAGTACGCAGTATTTT
CSASGTSGASTQYF
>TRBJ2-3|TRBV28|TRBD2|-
TGTGCCAGCAGTTCGGTCGGACTAGCGGCCGATACGCAGTATTTT
CASSSVGLAADTQYF
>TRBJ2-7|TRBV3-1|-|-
TGTGCCAGCAGCCAAACCCCATGGGACGAGCAGTACTTC
CASSQTPWDEQYF
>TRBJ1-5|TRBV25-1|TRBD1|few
TGTGCCAGCAGTGGTACAGGGGGCCCCAATCAGCCCCAGCATTTT
CASSGTGGPNQPQHF
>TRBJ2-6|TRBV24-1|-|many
TGTGCCACCAGTCCCCCCGGGACTGGGGCCAACGTCCTGACTTTC
CATSPPGTGANVLTF
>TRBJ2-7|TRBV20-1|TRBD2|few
TGCAGTGGCGGGGCGGGGGTTTCCTACGAGCAGTACTTC
CSGGAGVSYEQYF
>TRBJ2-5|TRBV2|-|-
TGTGCCAGCAGTGACCCAGGGAAAGAGACCCAGTACTTC
CASSDPGKETQYF
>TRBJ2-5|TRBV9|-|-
TGTGCCAGCAGCCCTTCCCCCGGGAGAGTGCAGACCCAGTACTTC
CASSPSPGRVQTQYF
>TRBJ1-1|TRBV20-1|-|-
TGCAGTGTATTGGGACAAAGAGAAGCTTTCTTT
CSVLGQREAFF
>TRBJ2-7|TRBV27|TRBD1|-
TGTGCCAGCAGTATGACAGGGGTTAGGCATGAGCAGTACTTC
CASSMTGVRHEQYF
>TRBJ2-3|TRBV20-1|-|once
TGCAGTGCCGGGAAGACAGATACGCAGTATTTT
CSAGKTDTQYF
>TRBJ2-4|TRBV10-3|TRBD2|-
TGTGCCATCAGTGAAGGGGGTAGGCTAGCGGGAGACATTCAGTACTTC
CAISEGGRLAGDIQYF
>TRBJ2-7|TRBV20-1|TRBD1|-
TGCAGTGCTAGAGCCTCTGACAGGGGGTCGGGATACGAGCAGTACTTC
CSARASDRGSGYEQYF
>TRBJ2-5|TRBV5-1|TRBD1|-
TGCGCCAGCAGACCCGAAGCCGGGACAGCCAAGACCCAGTACTTC
CASRPEAGTAKTQYF
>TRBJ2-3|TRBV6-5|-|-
TGTGCCGTCGTAGCGGAAGGCACAGATACGCAGTATTTT
CAVVAEGTDTQYF
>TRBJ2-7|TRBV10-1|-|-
TGCGCCAGCAGTGAGTCAGCAGGGCCCCACGAGCAGTACTTC
CASSESAGPHEQYF
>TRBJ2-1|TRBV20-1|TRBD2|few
TGCAGTGCTAGAGGTGTGGGACTAGCGGGAGTGGACCCTGAGCAGTTCTTC
CSARGVGLAGVDPEQFF
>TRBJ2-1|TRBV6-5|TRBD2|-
TGTGCCAGCAGTCCGATAGGCGGGAGGGTCAATGAGCAGTTCTTC
CASSPIGGRVNEQFF
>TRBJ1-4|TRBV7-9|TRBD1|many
TGTGCCAGCAGCCCGCTGACAGGGGGTAATGAAAAACTGTTTTTT
CASSPLTGGNEKLFF
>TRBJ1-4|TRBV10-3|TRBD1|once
TGTGCCGCAAGCCCAGGGGGCTTAGTTGAAAAACTGTTTTTT
CAASPGGLVEKLFF
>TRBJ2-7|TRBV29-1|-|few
TGCAGCGTTGGGTCAGCCTCCTACGAGCAGTACTTC
CSVGSASYEQYF
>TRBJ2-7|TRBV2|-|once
TGTGCCAGCAGTGAAGCGGGGCGCGGAGTCTCCTACGAGCAGTACTTC
CASSEAGRGVSYEQYF
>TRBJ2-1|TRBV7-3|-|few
TGTGCCAGCAGCCCGGCAGGGGCTCAGGAGCAGTTCTTC
CASSPAGAQEQFF
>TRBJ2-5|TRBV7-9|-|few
TGTGCCAGCAGCCCTTCCGGCCGGGGCCCTACAGAGACCCAGTACTTC
CASSPSGRGPTETQYF
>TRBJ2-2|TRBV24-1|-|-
TGTGCCTCCAAGACAAACACCGGGGAGCTGTTTTTT
CASKTNTGELFF
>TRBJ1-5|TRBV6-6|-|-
TGTGCCAGCAGTGCTGACACCCTAGGTGACAATCAGCCCCAGCATTTT
CASSADTLGDNQPQHF
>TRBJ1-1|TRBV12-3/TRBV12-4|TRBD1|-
TGTGCCAGCAGTCCCTGGGGACAGGGATGGAGCACTGAAGCTTTCTTT
CASSPWGQGWSTEAFF
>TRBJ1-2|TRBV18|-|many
TGTGCCAGCTCACCCACGGGAGAACATAACTATGGCTACACCTTC
CASSPTGEHNYGYTF
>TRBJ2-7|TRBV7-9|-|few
TGTGCCAGCAGCTTAACGGGGTTAGGCGAGCAGTACTTC
CASSLTGLGEQYF
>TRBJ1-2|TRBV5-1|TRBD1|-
TGCGCCAGCAGCTCCTTGCCGGGACAGGCCTATGGCTACACCTTC
CASSSLPGQAYGYTF
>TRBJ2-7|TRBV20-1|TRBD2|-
TGCAGTGCTAGCGACGGCGGGAGGTACGAGCAGTACTTC
CSASDGGRYEQYF
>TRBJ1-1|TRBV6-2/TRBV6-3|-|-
TGTGCCAGCAGCCAAGGCGCGACACCCGAAGCTTTCTTT
CASSQGATPEAFF
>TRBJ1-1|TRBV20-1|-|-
TGCAGTGCTCGGGGACAACCTTCGGGTGAAGCTTTCTTT
CSARGQPSGEAFF
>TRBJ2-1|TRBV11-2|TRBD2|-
TGTGCCAGCAGCTTAGGAACTAGCGGGAGTCATGAGCAGTTCTTC
CASSLGTSGSHEQFF
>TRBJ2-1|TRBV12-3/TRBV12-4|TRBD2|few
TGTGCCAGCAGCCTTGGAGCGGGAGGCCAACACAATGAGCAGTTCTTC
CASSLGAGGQHNEQFF
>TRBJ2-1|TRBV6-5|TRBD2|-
TGTGCCAGCAGGCCAACCATAGCGGGATACAATGAGCAGTTCTTC
CASRPTIAGYNEQFF
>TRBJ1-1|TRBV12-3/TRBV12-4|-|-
TGTGCCAGCAGTTTCCCCCCGGACAGTATGAACACTGAAGCTTTCTTT
CASSFPPDSMNTEAFF
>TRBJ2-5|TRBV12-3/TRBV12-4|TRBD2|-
TGTGCCAGCAGTTTAGGGCTAGCGGAGATCCGGGAGACCCAGTACTTC
CASSLGLAEIRETQYF
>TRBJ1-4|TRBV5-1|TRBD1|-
TGCGCCAGCAGCGCTAACTTACAGGGGGAGCGTGATAACGAAAAACTGTTTTTT
CASSANLQGERDNEKLFF
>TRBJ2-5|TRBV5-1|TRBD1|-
TGCGCCAGCAGCGCGACAGGGGGCGCAGAGACCCAGTACTTC
CASSATGGAETQYF
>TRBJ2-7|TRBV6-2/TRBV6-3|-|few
TGTGCCAGCAGTCGTCGGACGGAATTTACCTACGAGCAGTACTTC
CASSRRTEFTYEQYF
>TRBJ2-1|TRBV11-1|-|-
TGTGCCAGCAGCTTAACCCAGATTTCCTACAATGAGCAGTTCTTC
CASSLTQISYNEQFF
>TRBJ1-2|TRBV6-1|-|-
TGTGCCAGCACTCCTACAGGGTCCATGCTATCTACTAACTATGGCTACACCTTC
CASTPTGSMLSTNYGYTF
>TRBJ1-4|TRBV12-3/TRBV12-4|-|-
TGTGCCAGCAGTTTCCGGGGGGGTAGAGAAAAACTGTTTTTT
CASSFRGGREKLFF
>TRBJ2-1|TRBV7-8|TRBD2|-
TGTGCCAGCAGCCTACTAGCGGGAGGGCCTGTTGAGCAGTTCTTC
CASSLLAGGPVEQFF